The clone carrying this TCR beta chain was found once. The target antigen is unknown. With 1 base removed from V and 4 bases from J, the gap between germline ends came to 20 bases. This CDR3 spans 17 amino acids. In germline, CDR1 is SGHNT, CDR2 YYREEE (reference sequence). TCRdb called the reads again in MiXCR, with one record for every CDR3 protein. The repertoire consists of more than 250,000 distinct CDR3 sequences, with roughly 25% occurring once and the leading ten covering roughly 15%. The data derive from a study of T cell repertoires in cytomegalovirus infection. The starting material was cultured PBMCs, obtained from culture after CMV antigen stimulation. J is TRBJ1-1 and V is TRBV5-4; D not resolved. The receptor comes from a human donor in good health (CMV status not recorded). Some clones in this sample may be carry-over from other donors' samples. In DNA form, the CDR3 reads TGTGCCAGCAGCTTGTTTTCTTCGCGGTCTTTCTTCACTGAAGCTTTCTTT. Translated: CASSLFSSRSFFTEAFF.